The 23 T cell receptor beta chains below were found in one sample sequenced in a study of OX40 agonist ivuxolimab in advanced cancers. Sequencing used immunoSEQ multiplex PCR; TCRdb keeps in-frame clones, though not all of them. This table holds about 94,000 clones, roughly 87% found once. Sequenced material: CD4+ or CD8+ T cells sorted from blood, taken in a trial of the OX40 agonist ivuxolimab. These TCRs come from an adult with an advanced solid tumor such as melanoma, head and neck, liver or kidney cancer.

This chain's CDR3 is CASKAQPFSPTYEQYF. The CDR3 DNA reads TGTGCCAGTAAGGCCCAGCCCTTCTCCCCTACCTACGAGCAGTACTTC. The J gene is TRBJ2-7, the V gene TRBV19; no clear D gene. Germline assignment: CDR1 LNHDA and CDR2 SQIVND (reference sequence). The V end lost 7 bases, the J end lost 2 bases, and 21 bases lay between the germline ends. CDR3 length equals 16 residues.

The genes are TRBV5-1 and TRBJ1-4; D is unclear. The germline CDR1 and CDR2 sequences are SGHRS and YFSETQ. The CDR3 runs to 15 residues. V was pared by 0 bases and J by 3 bases, with 9 bases between. The CDR3 nucleotides read TGCGCCAGCAGCTTGGAGCCCATCCCTAATGAAAAACTGTTTTTT. Encoded protein: CASSLEPIPNEKLFF.

This clone has a handful of counts. The rearrangement joins TRBV7-9 to TRBJ1-2; possibly TRBD1 for D (5 bases). The CDR3 is 14 amino acids. Trimming removed 3 bases from V and 2 bases from J, with 10 bases in between. Germline V gene data show CDR1 as SEHNR and CDR2 as FQNEAQ (reference sequence). Here the CDR3 DNA reads TGTGCCAGCAGCTTTGGCGAGGGGAACTATGGCTACACCTTC. As protein: CASSFGEGNYGYTF.

This clone appeared a few times. The rearrangement joins TRBV27 to TRBJ1-2; no firm D call. With 8 bases removed from V and 5 bases from J, the gap between germline ends came to 12 bases. In germline, CDR1 is MNHEY, CDR2 SMNVEV (reference sequence). The CDR3 covers 12 residues. The CDR3 bases are TGTGCCAGCCGACGGGGATCGTATGGCTACACCTTC. Translated, it gives CASRRGSYGYTF.

The CDR3 DNA sequence: TGTGCCTGGAGTGCGCGGGGGCTTGGCACTGAAGCTTTCTTT. Protein sequence: CAWSARGLGTEAFF. The rearrangement uses TRBV30 and TRBJ1-1; maybe TRBD1 (6 bases). Looked up from germline, CDR1 is GTSNPN and CDR2 is SVGIG (reference sequence). This CDR3 region has 14 residues. Trimming cost V 1 base and J 4 bases, with 13 bases left between them.

V and J are TRBV6-4 and TRBJ1-1; D call uncertain. Germline CDR1 is MRHNA and CDR2 is SNTAGT. The CDR3 totals 10 residues. V dropped 11 bases and J dropped 1 base, with 5 bases sitting between them. The CDR3 DNA follows: TGTGCCTTGGGGAACACTGAAGCTTTCTTT. Its protein is CALGNTEAFF.

V gene TRBV7-9 combines with J gene TRBJ1-2; no reliable D call. This CDR3 spans 12 amino acids. V lost 4 bases and J lost 8, with 11 bases in between. CDR1 is SEHNR and CDR2 is FQNEAQ in the germline V gene (reference sequence). CDR3 in DNA: TGTGCCAGCAGCTCCGAGAGCTTCGGCTACACCTTC. It yields the protein CASSSESFGYTF.

In this sample, this clone turned up a few times. One junction end does not reproduce the germline sequence, and a read error may be involved. This chain joins TRBV13 and TRBJ1-3, with 8 bases identical to TRBD1. The V gene's germline CDR1 is PRHDT and CDR2 FYEKMQ (reference sequence). This CDR3 contains 17 residues. The CDR3 nucleotides are TGTGCCAGCACCTTAAGACAGGGGCGAACTTCTGGAAACACCATATATTTT. Protein sequence: CASTLRQGRTSGNTIYF.

The chain employs TRBV25-1 and TRBJ1-4; D call uncertain. Deletions cut 1 base from V and 0 bases from J, with 9 bases between. Germline V gives CDR1 MGHDK, CDR2 SYGVNS. This CDR3 has 16 amino acids. For the CDR3, the DNA is TGTGCCAGCAGTGAATCCCGTGGCCCAACTAATGAAAAACTGTTTTTT. Its protein product is CASSESRGPTNEKLFF.

The rearrangement joins TRBV30 to TRBJ2-7; the D is unclear. Germline CDR1 reads GTSNPN; CDR2 reads SVGIG (reference sequence). The V and J ends lost 0 bases and 4 bases respectively, with 7 bases between them. CDR3 length: 12 amino acids. In DNA, the CDR3 is TGTGCCTGGAGTGTAAGTCGGTACGAGCAGTACTTC. Its translation: CAWSVSRYEQYF.

This clone was counted only a few times. CDR3 loop: CASNLFLQARQRKKYF. In nucleotides, the CDR3 is TGTGCCAGCAACCTATTCTTACAGGCCCGCCAACGAAAAAAATACTTC. The chain uses TRBV6-6 and TRBJ2-7; a possible D gene is TRBD1 (5 bases). The CDR3 sequence is 16 residues long. Germline values: CDR1 MNHNY, CDR2 SVGAGI (reference sequence). Deletions cut 7 bases from V and 13 bases from J, with 32 bases between.

The chain couples TRBV5-4 to TRBJ2-3; TRBD2 is a possible D gene (7 bases). Trimming shortened V by 1 base and J by 10 bases, and 13 bases separated the two germline ends. There are 13 residues in the CDR3. Germline-derived CDR1 and CDR2 are SGHNT and YYREEE (reference sequence). In DNA form, the CDR3 reads TGTGCCAGCAGCTTGTCCGGGGGGCCTGCGCAGTATTTT. Protein: CASSLSGGPAQYF.

The chain couples TRBV19 to TRBJ2-7; 10 nucleotides line up with TRBD1. CDR1 and CDR2 (germline): LNHDA, SQIVND (reference sequence). Trimming at V came to 6 bases and at J to 1 base, leaving 6 bases not matched to a gene. CDR3 length: 15 residues. The CDR3 reads CASRLRDRGSYEQYF. CDR3 coding DNA: TGTGCCAGTAGGCTCCGGGACAGGGGTTCCTACGAGCAGTACTTC.

The chain is built from TRBV5-4 and TRBJ1-4; 9 bases are a match to TRBD1. CDR1 and CDR2 (germline): SGHNT, YYREEE (reference sequence). The junction had 5 bases not matched to a gene; V was cut back by 2 bases and J by 3 bases. The CDR3 contains 16 residues. CDR3 sequence: CASSFDRGRANEKLFF. The CDR3 region has the DNA TGTGCCAGCAGCTTCGACAGGGGGAGAGCTAATGAAAAACTGTTTTTT.

This clone was observed a few times. The chain joins TRBV5-8 to TRBJ1-1, with a weak D call TRBD1 (6 bases). Germline CDR1 and CDR2: SGHTS and YDEGEE. V lost 2 bases and J 11 bases, leaving 13 bases between the germline ends. This CDR3 comprises 12 residues. The DNA of the CDR3 is TGTGCCAGCAGCTTAGTCACAGGGTACGCTTTCTTT. It codes for CASSLVTGYAFF.

The genes are TRBV25-1 and TRBJ2-2, with a possible D match to TRBD1 (6 bases). Germline V CDR1 and CDR2: MGHDK, SYGVNS. This CDR3 region has 15 residues. Trimming left V 1 base short and J 5 bases short, with 11 bases between. The CDR3 spells CASSEFLGATGELFF. CDR3 DNA: TGTGCCAGCAGTGAATTTCTGGGGGCGACCGGGGAGCTGTTTTTT.

V gene TRBV11-2 combines with J gene TRBJ1-1, with D uncertain. This CDR3 comprises 15 residues. Germline CDR1 reads SGHAT; CDR2 reads FQNNGV. The V and J ends lost 1 base and 1 base respectively, with 10 bases between them. The CDR3 region has the DNA TGTGCCAGCAGCTTAGTAGGCGCTAAGAACACTGAAGCTTTCTTT. Its translation: CASSLVGAKNTEAFF.

This chain links TRBV21-1 with TRBJ2-2. TRBV21-1 is deemed a pseudogene. This CDR3 spans 17 amino acids. The CDR3 DNA sequence: TGTGCCAGCAGCAATTGGCAAGGGAAGGCGAACACCGGGGAGCTGTTTTTT. Encoded protein: CASSNWQGKANTGELFF.

Comment on this clone: The sample carries other DNA sequences with the same CDR3. This chain joins TRBV27 and TRBJ1-2, with a possible D match to TRBD1 (6 bases). The germline V gene has CDR1 MNHEY and CDR2 SMNVEV (reference sequence). V lost 5 bases and J 0 bases, leaving 13 bases between the germline ends. The CDR3 length is 15 residues. The CDR3 nucleotides read TGTGCCAGCAGTCCACAAGGGGGAGCTAACTATGGCTACACCTTC. It codes for CASSPQGGANYGYTF.

The chain joins TRBV6-6 to TRBJ2-1; 13 positions match TRBD2. The trim removed 6 bases at V and 6 bases at J, leaving 5 bases unmatched. This CDR3 is 15 amino acids long. CDR1 is MNHNY, CDR2 SVGAGI, per germline (reference sequence). The CDR3: CASSSTSGGPNEQFF. As DNA, the CDR3 is TGTGCCAGCAGCTCGACTAGCGGGGGGCCCAATGAGCAGTTCTTC.

The chain combines TRBV19 with TRBJ1-5; D is ambiguous. The CDR3 length is 13 residues. Trimming cost V 3 bases and J 3 bases, with 6 bases left between them. Looked up from germline, CDR1 is LNHDA and CDR2 is SQIVND (reference sequence). The CDR3 reads CASSIRNNQPQHF. CDR3 coding DNA: TGTGCCAGTAGTATCCGGAACAATCAGCCCCAGCATTTT. The whole variable domain, remainder taken from reference TRBV19 and TRBJ1-5, is DGGITQSPKYLFRKEGQNVTLSCEQNLNHDAMYWYRQDPGQGLRLIYYSQIVNDFQKGDIAEGYSVSREKKESFPLTVTSAQKNPTAFYLCASSIRNNQPQHFGDGTRLSIL.

CDR3 residues: CASSRDVNGYTF. CDR3 DNA: TGTGCCAGCAGCCGGGACGTTAATGGCTACACCTTC. The rearrangement uses TRBV7-8 and TRBJ1-2; a weak D match, TRBD1 (5 bases). CDR1 SGHVS and CDR2 FQNEAQ come from the germline V gene. The CDR3 contains 12 residues. Trimming took 5 bases from V and 6 from J, leaving 10 bases between them. Full variable domain (outside the CDR3, taken from reference TRBV7-8 and TRBJ1-2): GAGVSQSPRYKVAKRGQDVALRCDPISGHVSLFWYQQALGQGPEFLTYFQNEAQLDKSGLPSDRFFAERPEGSVSTLKIQRTQQEDSAVYLCASSRDVNGYTFGSGTRLTVV.

CDR3 in amino acids: CASRTSGGVRETQYF. In DNA, the CDR3 is TGTGCCAGCAGGACTAGCGGGGGGGTACGAGAGACCCAGTACTTC. The genes are TRBV27 and TRBJ2-5; 14 bases agree with TRBD2. Germline CDR1 is MNHEY and CDR2 is SMNVEV (reference sequence). With 6 bases clipped from V and 4 bases from J, the junction kept 4 bases outside the gene matches. The CDR3 consists of 15 residues.